Listed below are T cell receptor beta chains from one sample, sequenced in a study of radiotherapy plus CTLA-4 blockade in lung cancer. Here immunoSEQ multiplex PCR was the method, and the copy in TCRdb shows in-frame clones only, minus some. The table has around 110,000 clones, 85% to 90% seen once; the top ten hold 5.5% to 7%. The specimen comprised peripheral blood, sampled from a patient treated with radiotherapy plus ipilimumab. Every receptor here comes from a human donor with non-small cell lung cancer that progressed on radiotherapy plus ipilimumab. Each CDR3 is given without its conserved first and last residue. The D gene is left open where the match is weak.

V: TRBV27; D: NA; J: TRBJ1-2; CDR3: ASSEGQNYGYT
V: TRBV5-6; D: TRBD2; J: TRBJ2-7; CDR3: ASSLAGTSNSYEQY
V: TRBV2; D: NA; J: TRBJ2-7; CDR3: ASSEDVLDEQY
V: TRBV5-6; D: TRBD1; J: TRBJ2-2; CDR3: ASSPDRGNTGELF
V: TRBV7-2; D: NA; J: TRBJ2-2; CDR3: ASSPLPRDTGELF
V: TRBV7-7; D: TRBD2; J: TRBJ2-5; CDR3: ASSVRLAGQETQY
V: TRBV12-5; D: TRBD2; J: TRBJ2-2; CDR3: ASGPPRAGDTGELF
V: TRBV13; D: TRBD2; J: TRBJ2-3; CDR3: ASSQGLAGGLGTDTQY
V: TRBV18; D: TRBD1; J: TRBJ1-1; CDR3: ASSPLRQGLNEAF
V: TRBV7-8; D: TRBD1; J: TRBJ2-7; CDR3: ASSFGTGTYEQY
V: TRBV5-1; D: NA; J: TRBJ1-1; CDR3: ASSSGRRNTEAF
V: TRBV29-1; D: NA; J: TRBJ2-3; CDR3: SVAPRDWTDTQY
V: TRBV5-6; D: TRBD2; J: TRBJ2-1; CDR3: ASSGVAGLSYNEQF
V: TRBV15; D: NA; J: TRBJ2-2; CDR3: ATSWPGPFGELF
V: TRBV19; D: NA; J: TRBJ1-3; CDR3: ASKASSSGNTIY
V: TRBV18; D: TRBD2; J: TRBJ2-7; CDR3: ASSLLVVSGKIPEQY
V: TRBV5-1; D: NA; J: TRBJ2-7; CDR3: ASTSGGNEQY
V: TRBV28; D: NA; J: TRBJ1-1; CDR3: ASGFEGTEAF
V: TRBV11-2; D: NA; J: TRBJ2-1; CDR3: ASSYHSGGREQF
V: TRBV13; D: TRBD2; J: TRBJ2-1; CDR3: ASSFLLAATYNEQF
V: TRBV5-1; D: TRBD2; J: TRBJ2-1; CDR3: ASSKGVAGGASSYNEQF
V: TRBV5-1; D: TRBD1; J: TRBJ1-2; CDR3: ASSLGTGGRGYT
V: TRBV27; D: NA; J: TRBJ1-1; CDR3: ASSLFPIDTEAF
V: TRBV10-3; D: NA; J: TRBJ2-7; CDR3: AISTFSEISYEQY
V: TRBV6-5; D: NA; J: TRBJ2-1; CDR3: ASSDTAGVGRF
V: TRBV2; D: NA; J: TRBJ2-2; CDR3: ASSVESGLNTGELF
V: TRBV7-8; D: NA; J: TRBJ1-4; CDR3: ASTQGDATNEKLF
V: TRBV29-1; D: TRBD1; J: TRBJ2-1; CDR3: SERDRGREQF
V: TRBV5-1; D: NA; J: TRBJ2-7; CDR3: ASSLDGSYEQY
V: TRBV6-5; D: NA; J: TRBJ1-1; CDR3: ASSQRGTREAF
V: TRBV2; D: NA; J: TRBJ2-2; CDR3: ASLGFEGGVTGELF
V: TRBV4-1; D: NA; J: TRBJ1-4; CDR3: ASSHPPWGETNEKLF
V: TRBV6-6; D: NA; J: TRBJ2-1; CDR3: ASSYSMTKGEQF
V: TRBV7-6; D: TRBD2; J: TRBJ2-1; CDR3: ASSLSGGYNEQF
V: TRBV27; D: NA; J: TRBJ2-7; CDR3: ASRPGLGIYEQY
V: TRBV2; D: TRBD1; J: TRBJ2-5; CDR3: ASSEGGQGLKTQY
V: TRBV9; D: NA; J: TRBJ2-2; CDR3: ASSDHTGELF
V: TRBV4-1; D: NA; J: TRBJ1-1; CDR3: ASSSRGTEAF
V: TRBV9; D: TRBD2; J: TRBJ2-1; CDR3: ASSAGTSGRYNEQF
V: TRBV7-6; D: NA; J: TRBJ2-2; CDR3: ASSSPRGVAGELF
V: TRBV2; D: NA; J: TRBJ2-1; CDR3: ASSEDRGNEQF
V: TRBV5-1; D: TRBD1; J: TRBJ2-1; CDR3: ASRRDRSSYNEQF
V: TRBV4-1; D: NA; J: TRBJ2-7; CDR3: ASSQDREYEQY
V: TRBV6-6; D: NA; J: TRBJ1-3; CDR3: ASRDGGNTIY
V: TRBV15; D: TRBD1; J: TRBJ1-5; CDR3: ATSGGQGSNQPQH
V: TRBV19; D: TRBD1; J: TRBJ2-3; CDR3: ARRNGTGGSLAGVGDTQY
V: TRBV5-1; D: NA; J: TRBJ1-2; CDR3: ASSLAGRVVHGYT
V: TRBV7-2; D: NA; J: TRBJ1-1; CDR3: ASSLMGGTEAF
V: TRBV7-3; D: NA; J: TRBJ2-1; CDR3: ASSLDHLGEQF
V: TRBV6-5; D: NA; J: TRBJ2-5; CDR3: ASSYNRAKETQY
V: TRBV11-2; D: NA; J: TRBJ2-7; CDR3: ASSFLRSSYEQY
V: TRBV5-4; D: TRBD1; J: TRBJ1-6; CDR3: ASSLTGERSPLH
V: TRBV5-1; D: NA; J: TRBJ1-1; CDR3: ASSLQGGETEAF